This T cell receptor beta chain appears in the sequencing data of a study of blood T cell repertoires in COVID-19. Study as a whole: Material from acute and convalescent COVID-19 was sourced from the United States, Italy and Spain. T cells, B-cell-depleted T cells, or PBMCs provided the cDNA or gDNA that served as material.

Data came from immunoSEQ multiplex PCR; TCRdb stores just in-frame clones and leaves some out. The table shows 200,000 or so clones, with roughly 84% occurring only once. The CDR3 loop spans 16 amino acids. Germline-derived CDR1 and CDR2 are MNHEY and SMNVEV (reference sequence). V lost 5 bases and J lost 1; bases outside the gene matches: 3. This sequence joins TRBV27 and TRBJ1-4, with TRBD1 identical over 11 bases. The specimen sequenced was peripheral blood. The source is a middle-aged man who had recovered from COVID-19. The DNA of the CDR3 is TGTGCCAGCAGTAGGACAGGGGGCGTAACTAATGAAAAACTGTTTTTT. This codes for CASSRTGGVTNEKLFF.